These 23 T cell receptor beta chains were sequenced from one sample in a study of control samples from healthy donors and cancer patients. Produced via immunoSEQ multiplex PCR; TCRdb's table is partial and in-frame only. The table shows 150,000 to 200,000 clones, with around 87% occurring only once. The specimen sequenced was blood. Receptor source: a woman aged 45-65 years in good health.

The chain is built from TRBV6-6 and TRBJ2-3; no reliable D call. The CDR3 sequence is 12 residues long. Germline-derived CDR1 and CDR2 are MNHNY and SVGAGI (reference sequence). Trimming shortened V by 5 bases and J by 6 bases, and 9 bases separated the two germline ends. For the CDR3, the DNA is TGTGCCAGCAGTCCATCTGAGGATACGCAGTATTTT. Protein product: CASSPSEDTQYF.

The chain recombines TRBV6-4 with TRBJ2-3; D is undetermined. CDR1 is MRHNA, CDR2 SNTAGT, per germline. Trimming took off 2 bases at V and 2 bases at J, with 20 bases between the two ends. This CDR3 region has 18 residues. DNA of the CDR3: TGTGCCAGCAGTGACCCTGAGCCTTTAAGGAAAGTCACAGATACGCAGTATTTT. It is translated as CASSDPEPLRKVTDTQYF.

The J gene is TRBJ1-1, the V gene TRBV24-1; maybe TRBD1 (6 bases). The germline CDR1 and CDR2 sequences are KGHDR and SFDVKD. This CDR3 contains 14 residues. The V gene lost 4 bases and the J gene lost 7 bases, with 15 bases spanning the gap. The CDR3 sequence is CATSDPGQPLEAFF. The CDR3 bases are TGTGCCACCAGTGACCCAGGACAGCCGCTTGAAGCTTTCTTT.

The table lists this clone with a count of one. The chain has TRBV18 and TRBJ2-7, with a weak D call TRBD2 (6 bases). The CDR3 length is 14 residues. Germline V gene data show CDR1 as KGHSH and CDR2 as LQKENI. Trimming shortened V by 8 bases and J by 2 bases, and 16 bases separated the two germline ends. CDR3 loop: CASTAGSGTYEQYF. The DNA of the CDR3 is TGTGCCAGCACCGCGGGATCTGGCACCTACGAGCAGTACTTC.

The rearrangement joins TRBV19 to TRBJ2-7; 8 nucleotides match TRBD1. CDR1 is LNHDA and CDR2 is SQIVND in the germline V gene (reference sequence). CDR3 length equals 15 residues. J lost 4 bases, V lost 6 bases, and 11 bases had no gene match. CDR3 loop: CASSPNTGGAYEQYF. The CDR3 nucleotides are TGTGCCAGTAGCCCGAATACAGGGGGAGCTTACGAGCAGTACTTC. The entire variable domain, with the rest obtained from reference TRBV19 and TRBJ2-7, is as follows: DGGITQSPKYLFRKEGQNVTLSCEQNLNHDAMYWYRQDPGQGLRLIYYSQIVNDFQKGDIAEGYSVSREKKESFPLTVTSAQKNPTAFYLCASSPNTGGAYEQYFGPGTRLTVT.

The chain joins TRBV4-3 to TRBJ2-1; TRBD2 aligns across 8 bases. Germline assignment: CDR1 LGHNA and CDR2 YSLEER. This CDR3 has 17 residues. The V and J ends lost 0 bases and 11 bases, in that order; junction bases with no gene match: 15. The CDR3 region has the DNA TGCGCCAGCAGCCAAGATCGAGGGGCTAGCGGGCGTACAAAGCAGTTCTTC. Translated: CASSQDRGASGRTKQFF.

This chain uses TRBV5-6 with TRBJ2-2, with 7 bases fitting TRBD2. The J segment lost 2 bases and the V segment lost 1 base, leaving 8 bases of the junction unmatched. The CDR3 length is 17 residues. Germline CDR1 and CDR2: SGHDT and YYEEEE. This chain's CDR3 is CASSLYRLAANTGELFF. For the CDR3, the DNA is TGTGCCAGCAGCTTGTATCGTCTAGCGGCAAACACCGGGGAGCTGTTTTTT.

The genes are TRBV6-6 and TRBJ1-2; the D is unclear. The V and J ends lost 5 bases and 4 bases respectively, with 20 bases between them. The CDR3 contains 16 residues. The germline gives CDR1 MNHNY, CDR2 SVGAGI (reference sequence). As DNA, the CDR3 is TGTGCCAGCAGTACCAGCCAAGGAGCGCTAGGCTATGGCTACACCTTC. This encodes CASSTSQGALGYGYTF.

This clone showed up many times. The rearrangement joins TRBV5-4 to TRBJ1-2, with D tentatively TRBD1 (6 bases). Germline CDR1 SGHNT, CDR2 YYREEE (reference sequence). This CDR3 is built from 12 residues. Trimming cost V 2 bases and J 8 bases, with 10 bases left between them. CDR3 coding DNA: TGTGCCAGCAGCTTTTCCAGGGGAGGCTACACCTTC. This encodes CASSFSRGGYTF.

The chain recombines TRBV19 with TRBJ1-5; the D gene is possibly TRBD1 (6 bases). Germline V gene lookup returns CDR1 LNHDA and CDR2 SQIVND (reference sequence). V was pared by 6 bases and J by 1 base, with 19 bases between. The length of the CDR3 is 17 residues. DNA for the CDR3: TGTGCCAGTAGGTACCGGGGGGGGGCGGAGAGCAATCAGCCCCAGCATTTT. This translates into CASRYRGGAESNQPQHF.

The V and J genes are TRBV5-4 and TRBJ1-2; D is perhaps TRBD1 (6 bases). The CDR3 covers 14 residues. CDR1 is SGHNT and CDR2 is YYREEE in the germline V gene (reference sequence). The ends were cut back, 4 bases at V and 7 bases at J, with 17 bases in the middle. The CDR3 nucleotides read TGTGCCAGCAGCCCAACAGGGTTTAGGGGTGGCTACACCTTC. Translated: CASSPTGFRGGYTF.

The CDR3 is CASSLWGGPDTQYF. The CDR3 region has the DNA TGTGCCAGCAGTTTATGGGGGGGCCCAGATACGCAGTATTTT. J is TRBJ2-3 and V is TRBV27; perhaps TRBD2 as D (7 bases). The CDR3 has 14 residues. The V end lost 1 base, the J end lost 4 bases, and 9 bases lay between the germline ends. The germline CDR1 and CDR2 sequences are MNHEY and SMNVEV (reference sequence).

The gene calls are TRBV5-1 and TRBJ1-4; D gene unclear. In germline, CDR1 is SGHRS, CDR2 YFSETQ. This CDR3 is 15 amino acids long. The V end lost 3 bases, the J end lost 0 bases, and 9 bases lay between the germline ends. CDR3 region: CASSSAGATNEKLFF. CDR3 DNA sequence: TGCGCCAGCAGCTCCGCTGGTGCAACTAATGAAAAACTGTTTTTT.

The V call is TRBV5-4, the J call TRBJ2-7; no definite D call. Trimming removed 0 bases at V and 3 bases at J, with 4 bases between. The V gene's germline CDR1 is SGHNT and CDR2 YYREEE (reference sequence). The CDR3 is made up of 12 amino acids. This chain's CDR3 is CASSLGGYEQYF. The CDR3 DNA reads TGTGCCAGCAGCTTGGGCGGCTACGAGCAGTACTTC.

The chain is built from TRBV6-6 and TRBJ2-7, with 7 positions matching TRBD1. V lost 5 bases, J lost 2 bases, and 3 bases stayed unmatched. This CDR3 has 13 amino acids. Germline CDR1 and CDR2: MNHNY and SVGAGI (reference sequence). The CDR3, as DNA: TGTGCCAGCAGTCCCGGGACAGCCTACGAGCAGTACTTC. Translation gives CASSPGTAYEQYF.

The chain couples TRBV5-5 to TRBJ2-2; no definite D call. Between the trimmed V and J ends, which lost 0 bases and 7 bases, there was a span of 4 bases. Looked up from germline, CDR1 is SGHKS and CDR2 is YYEKEE (reference sequence). The CDR3 totals 12 residues. The CDR3 protein is CASSLEVGELFF. CDR3 bases: TGTGCCAGCAGCTTGGAGGTCGGGGAGCTGTTTTTT.

The rearrangement uses TRBV27 and TRBJ2-7, with unresolved D. Germline CDR1 and CDR2: MNHEY and SMNVEV (reference sequence). This CDR3 has 12 residues. The germline V and J ends were trimmed by 11 bases and 0 bases, with 11 bases remaining between them. The CDR3 coding sequence is TGTGCCCGACCGCCGAGCTCCTACGAGCAGTACTTC. This gives the protein CARPPSSYEQYF.

The chain links TRBV14 to TRBJ2-7, with 9 positions matching TRBD2. The CDR3 covers 17 residues. The ends lost 1 base at V and 4 bases at J; junction bases unmatched: 11. The germline CDR1 and CDR2 sequences are SGHDN and FVKESK. The CDR3 spells CASSQGGTAGGWYEQYF. CDR3 sequence (DNA): TGTGCCAGCAGCCAAGGTGGAACGGCGGGAGGGTGGTACGAGCAGTACTTC.

The chain uses TRBV6-5 and TRBJ2-5; D uncertain. Germline CDR1 reads MNHEY; CDR2 reads SVGAGI. Trimming pared 2 bases from V and 2 bases from J, leaving 12 bases between. This CDR3 spans 15 amino acids. The CDR3 bases are TGTGCCAGCAGTTACACGGATTGGGGACAAGAGACCCAGTACTTC. Its protein is CASSYTDWGQETQYF.

The J gene is TRBJ2-3, the V gene TRBV27; TRBD2 aligns across 10 bases. Germline CDR1 reads MNHEY; CDR2 reads SMNVEV (reference sequence). V trimming: 5 bases; J trimming: 4 bases; junction bases outside the gene matches: 18. The CDR3 extends over 19 amino acids. In DNA, the CDR3 is TGTGCCAGCAGTACTCTCGGGGCTAGCGGGAGAGTGCCGGCAGATACGCAGTATTTT. Translated, it gives CASSTLGASGRVPADTQYF.

The sample holds one count of this clone. The chain recombines TRBV19 with TRBJ1-6; D might be TRBD1 (5 bases). CDR3 length: 16 amino acids. Germline-derived CDR1 and CDR2 are LNHDA and SQIVND (reference sequence). V was shortened by 1 base and J by 6 bases, with 13 bases between the two germline ends. In DNA, the CDR3 is TGTGCCAGTAGTATAGGGGGGACTCTCCCTAATTCACCCCTCCACTTT. Residues: CASSIGGTLPNSPLHF.

The chain carries TRBV9 and TRBJ2-1; D not resolved. The V and J ends lost 1 base and 7 bases respectively, with 12 bases between them. The CDR3 has 14 amino acids. Germline V gene sequence: CDR1 SGDLS, CDR2 YYNGEE. CDR3 loop: CASSVSPVGNEQFF. In nucleotides, the CDR3 is TGTGCCAGCAGCGTAAGTCCCGTTGGGAATGAGCAGTTCTTC.

The chain uses TRBV5-4 and TRBJ2-5; 12 nucleotides agree with TRBD2. Germline values: CDR1 SGHNT, CDR2 YYREEE (reference sequence). V shed 4 bases, J shed 1 base, and the junction held 2 bases outside the gene matches. This CDR3 spans 15 amino acids. The CDR3 coding sequence is TGTGCCAGCAGCAGGACTAGCGGGGCCCAAGAGACCCAGTACTTC. Protein sequence: CASSRTSGAQETQYF.